This entry lists 4 T cell receptor beta chains sequenced from one sample in a study of blood T cell repertoires in COVID-19. Sequencing used immunoSEQ multiplex PCR; TCRdb keeps in-frame clones, though not all of them. The sample includes over 10,000 clones, 80% to 90% of them seen just once. The specimen was peripheral blood. The source of these receptors is a man aged 80 or over with acute or convalescent COVID-19.

The J gene is TRBJ2-2, the V gene TRBV2; D uncertain. Germline V gene sequence: CDR1 SNHLY, CDR2 FYNNEI. The CDR3 is made up of 16 amino acids. V was pared by 8 bases and J by 2 bases, with 18 bases between. The CDR3, as DNA: TGTGCCAGCGGCTCACCGTCAGGTTATAACACCGGGGAGCTGTTTTTT. Protein: CASGSPSGYNTGELFF. The entire variable domain, with the rest obtained from reference TRBV2 and TRBJ2-2, is as follows: EPEVTQTPSHQVTQMGQEVILRCVPISNHLYFYWYRQILGQKVEFLVSFYNNEISEKSEIFDDQFSVERPDGSNFTLKIRSTKLEDSAMYFCASGSPSGYNTGELFFGEGSRLTVL.

The rearrangement uses TRBV2 and TRBJ1-1; D perhaps matches TRBD1 (5 bases). V lost 5 bases, J lost 1 base, and 8 bases lay in between. CDR1 is SNHLY, CDR2 FYNNEI, per germline. The CDR3 has 13 amino acids. The CDR3 here is CASSPGPNTEAFF. In nucleotides, the CDR3 is TGTGCCAGCAGTCCAGGGCCGAACACTGAAGCTTTCTTT.

V gene TRBV6-5 combines with J gene TRBJ2-7, with 7 bases aligning to TRBD1. The V gene's germline CDR1 is MNHEY and CDR2 SVGAGI. V dropped 6 bases and J dropped 1; count of bases not matched to a gene: 9. The CDR3 spans 15 residues. The CDR3 bases are TGTGCCAGCAGCCGGCTGGGGGACAGTTCCTACGAGCAGTACTTC. Translated: CASSRLGDSSYEQYF.

This chain joins TRBV2 and TRBJ1-5; perhaps TRBD1 as D (6 bases). Trimming took off 5 bases at V and 9 bases at J, with 23 bases between the two ends. CDR1 is SNHLY and CDR2 is FYNNEI in the germline V gene. The CDR3 length is 16 residues. CDR3 amino acids: CASSTRPGEARWPQHF. In DNA, the CDR3 is TGTGCCAGCAGTACTCGGCCAGGGGAAGCGCGGTGGCCCCAGCATTTT.